The 27 T cell receptor beta chains in this list originate from one sample, sequenced in a study of spatial heterogeneity in lung cancer. Noted time point: sample taken at primary tumor resection. One entry per CDR3 protein, called by TCRdb with MiXCR from the 5' RACE reads. The table records around 14,000 distinct CDR3 sequences, 3.6% of them present only once. The sample consisted of normal lung tissue next to the tumor, taken at surgery. Receptor source: a male donor with early-stage non-small cell lung cancer.

Many counts were recorded for this clonotype. This beta chain is a stray sequence in a library constructed for alpha chains; its clone size is not meaningful. This chain links TRBV18 with TRBJ2-1; 8 bases fit TRBD2. This CDR3 comprises 14 residues. CDR1 is KGHSH and CDR2 is LQKENI in the germline V gene. Germline trimming cut 6 bases from V and 5 bases from J; bases unmatched to any gene: 6. Here the CDR3 reads CASSRGSGDNEQFF. The CDR3 nucleotides are TGTGCCAGCTCCCGAGGTAGCGGGGACAATGAGCAGTTCTTC.

Many counts were recorded for this clonotype. Since the library was made to target alpha chains, this beta chain is a stray read and its abundance is not meaningful. The chain links TRBV3-1 to TRBJ2-5; D is perhaps TRBD2 (5 bases). The V gene lost 1 base and the J gene lost 5 bases, with 11 bases spanning the gap. The CDR3 contains 14 residues. Germline V gives CDR1 LGHDT, CDR2 YNNKEL (reference sequence). The chain's CDR3 is CASSQGVGVETQYF. CDR3 coding DNA: TGTGCCAGCAGCCAAGGGGTCGGGGTCGAGACCCAGTACTTC.

In its sample, this clonotype was seen many times. In a library made to pick up alpha chains, this beta chain is a stray read with a size that means little. The CDR3 spells CASSPGLAGTNEQFF. The CDR3 DNA reads as TGTGCCAGCAGTCCAGGACTAGCGGGAACCAATGAGCAGTTCTTC. The chain couples TRBV12-3 or TRBV12-4 to TRBJ2-1; TRBD2 matches 12 bases. This CDR3 comprises 15 residues. V dropped 5 bases and J dropped 6; count of bases not matched to a gene: 5.

This clonotype occurred many times. For a library built for alpha chains, this beta chain is a stray read; little rests on its size. The chain has TRBV12-3 or TRBV12-4 and TRBJ2-7; 7 bases are shared with TRBD2. The CDR3 runs to 14 residues. Germline trimming cut 3 bases from V and 3 bases from J; bases unmatched to any gene: 5. CDR3 DNA sequence: TGTGCCAGCAGTTTTGGTTTAGCGGGCTACGAGCAGTACTTC. Translation: CASSFGLAGYEQYF.

The sample holds many counts of this clonotype. This beta chain slipped into a library made for alpha chains as a stray read, so its size is not meaningful. The chain combines TRBV7-9 with TRBJ2-3; D uncertain. This CDR3 region has 16 residues. V lost 5 bases and J 0 bases, leaving 15 bases between the germline ends. Germline V gene sequence: CDR1 SEHNR, CDR2 FQNEAQ (reference sequence). The CDR3 DNA follows: TGTGCCAGCAGCCCCGCAGGACCGACTAGCACAGATACGCAGTATTTT. Protein sequence: CASSPAGPTSTDTQYF.

This clonotype was picked up many times. The library was built for alpha chains, so this beta chain is an off-target read and its size means little. DNA for the CDR3: TGCGCCAGCAGCTTGGATGGGTTTGGTGAGCAGTTCTTC. It is translated as CASSLDGFGEQFF. V is TRBV5-1 and J is TRBJ2-1; D gene ambiguous. This CDR3 region has 13 residues. V dropped 0 bases and J dropped 9 bases, with 10 bases sitting between them. CDR1 is SGHRS and CDR2 is YFSETQ in the germline V gene. The entire variable domain, with the rest obtained from reference TRBV5-1 and TRBJ2-1, is as follows: KAGVTQTPRYLIKTRGQQVTLSCSPISGHRSVSWYQQTPGQGLQFLFEYFSETQRNKGNFPGRFSGRQFSNSRSEMNVSTLELGDSALYLCASSLDGFGEQFFGPGTRLTVL.

This clonotype was recorded many times. Since the library was made to target alpha chains, this beta chain is a stray read and its abundance is not meaningful. This rearrangement joins TRBV6-2 or TRBV6-3 to TRBJ1-6; D is undetermined. This CDR3 spans 13 amino acids. V lost 11 bases and J 5 bases, leaving 13 bases between the germline ends. Germline-derived CDR1 and CDR2 are MNHEY and SVGEGT. The CDR3 region is CACNRENNSPLHF. The CDR3 region has the DNA TGTGCCTGCAACAGAGAAAATAATTCACCCCTCCACTTT.

This clonotype was counted many times. This beta chain is an off-target read within a library intended for alpha chains, so its frequency means little. The chain joins TRBV7-2 to TRBJ2-1; TRBD2 agrees at 9 bases. The V and J ends lost 2 bases and 8 bases, in that order; junction bases with no gene match: 4. This CDR3 contains 14 residues. Germline V gives CDR1 SGHTA, CDR2 FQGNSA. The DNA for the CDR3 is TGTGCCAGCAGCTTAAAAGCGGGAGGCCATGAGCAGTTCTTC. Translation gives CASSLKAGGHEQFF. Using reference TRBV7-2 and TRBJ2-1 for the parts outside the CDR3, the full variable domain is GAGVSQSPSNKVTEKGKDVELRCDPISGHTALYWYRQSLGQGLEFLIYFQGNSAPDKSGLPSDRFSAERTGGSVSTLTIQRTQQEDSAVYLCASSLKAGGHEQFFGPGTRLTVL.

This clonotype was detected many times. With the library built for alpha chains, this beta chain is off target and its frequency is not meaningful. The rearrangement links TRBV5-1 to TRBJ2-5, with 8 bases that match TRBD2. V lost 2 bases to trimming and J lost 4 bases; unmatched junction nucleotides: 7. This CDR3 comprises 15 residues. CDR1 is SGHRS, CDR2 YFSETQ, per germline. The CDR3 bases are TGCGCCAGCAGCTTAGGGACTAGGGCGGGAGAGACCCAGTACTTC. It yields the protein CASSLGTRAGETQYF.

This clonotype was counted ten times or more. This beta chain appears as a stray read in a library generated for alpha chains; its size is not informative. The chain carries TRBV2 and TRBJ2-7, with 15 positions matching TRBD2. Germline V gives CDR1 SNHLY, CDR2 FYNNEI. V lost 8 bases, J lost 7 bases, and 9 bases stayed unmatched. CDR3 length: 15 amino acids. The CDR3 sequence: CASGWTSGRAIEQYF. The CDR3, as DNA: TGTGCCAGCGGATGGACTAGCGGGAGGGCCATTGAGCAGTACTTC.

By proportion, this clonotype is medium-sized (0.01 to 0.1%). Since it is a stray read in a library aimed at alpha chains, this beta chain has a size that is not meaningful. The CDR3 reads CASTSGKEAFF. In DNA form, the CDR3 reads TGTGCCAGCACCTCAGGGAAAGAAGCTTTCTTT. V and J are TRBV12-3 or TRBV12-4 and TRBJ1-1; possibly TRBD1 for D (5 bases). V was clipped by 7 bases and J by 8 bases, with 11 bases between them. The CDR3 extends over 11 amino acids.

This clonotype appeared many times. For a library built for alpha chains, this beta chain is a stray read; little rests on its size. V and J are TRBV30 and TRBJ2-2; D may be TRBD1 (5 bases). The CDR3 is 15 amino acids. Germline CDR1 and CDR2: GTSNPN and SVGIG (reference sequence). V lost 3 bases and J 1 base, leaving 12 bases between the germline ends. CDR3 coding DNA: TGTGCCTGGAGACAGGAACAGGTGAACACCGGGGAGCTGTTTTTT. Translating it yields CAWRQEQVNTGELFF.

This clonotype was observed a few times. This beta chain represents an off-target read in a library built for alpha chains; its size is of limited meaning. The chain carries TRBV3-1 and TRBJ2-7; the D is unclear. Germline lookup yields CDR1 LGHDT and CDR2 YNNKEL (reference sequence). V lost 1 base and J lost 6, with 10 bases in between. The CDR3 extends over 13 amino acids. Here the CDR3 DNA reads TGTGCCAGCAGCCAAGCGGGTTTTAGCGAGCAGTACTTC. Translating it yields CASSQAGFSEQYF.

The table lists this clonotype with many counts. Within a library made for alpha chains, this beta chain is off target, and its count is uninformative. The CDR3 DNA reads as TGTGCCAGCAGCTTAAGTCCTTCGCGGGAGACCCAGTACTTC. This encodes CASSLSPSRETQYF. The rearrangement links TRBV11-1 to TRBJ2-5; D unclear. The CDR3 sequence is 14 residues long. Germline-derived CDR1 and CDR2 are SGHAT and FQDESV (reference sequence). V lost 2 bases and J lost 5, with 12 bases in between.

This clonotype has a count of ten or more. This beta chain appears as a stray read in a library generated for alpha chains; its size is not informative. The chain joins TRBV28 to TRBJ2-1, with TRBD1 identical over 7 bases. The length of the CDR3 is 15 residues. CDR1 MDHEN and CDR2 SYDVKM come from the germline V gene. The ends lost 7 bases at V and 9 bases at J; junction bases unmatched: 15. CDR3 nucleotide sequence: TGTGCCAGCATCCAGGGCACACAGGGGTTCGGTGAGCAGTTCTTC. It specifies CASIQGTQGFGEQFF.

This clonotype has at least ten counts. Because the library targeted alpha chains, this beta chain is an off-target read whose size means little. The chain recombines TRBV15 with TRBJ2-3; unclear D gene. The CDR3 runs to 14 residues. Per the germline V gene, CDR1 is LNHNV and CDR2 is YYDKDF (reference sequence). V lost 1 base, J lost 6 bases, and 11 bases lay in between. CDR3 amino acids: CATSRGPPPDTQYF. Here the CDR3 DNA reads TGTGCCACCAGCAGAGGACCCCCTCCGGATACGCAGTATTTT.

This clonotype was seen at least ten times. A library made for alpha chains picked up this beta chain off target, so its size means little. The rearrangement links TRBV20-1 to TRBJ2-5, with 8 positions matching TRBD2. The V and J ends lost 1 base and 1 base, in that order; junction bases with no gene match: 8. The germline V gene encodes CDR1 DFQATT and CDR2 SNEGSKA (reference sequence). The CDR3 has 16 residues. CDR3 DNA: TGCAGTGCTAGAGCAAAAAGCGGGAGCCTCCAAGAGACCCAGTACTTC. It specifies CSARAKSGSLQETQYF.

This clonotype was recorded at least ten times. This beta chain turned up in a library designed for alpha chains; as an off-target read, its abundance says little. This chain connects TRBV6-2 or TRBV6-3 to TRBJ2-1, with TRBD2 as a possible D gene (5 bases). CDR1 is MNHEY and CDR2 is SVGEGT in the germline V gene. This CDR3 contains 12 residues. Between the trimmed V and J ends, which lost 2 bases and 10 bases, there was a span of 9 bases. The CDR3 loop is CASSYRDREQFF. The CDR3 DNA reads TGTGCCAGCAGTTACCGGGATCGCGAGCAGTTCTTC.

The table lists this clonotype with many counts. A library made for alpha chains picked up this beta chain off target, so its size means little. The chain has TRBV20-1 and TRBJ2-5; 7 bases map to TRBD1. The CDR3 length is 13 residues. The trim removed 1 base at V and 5 bases at J, leaving 4 bases unmatched. Germline CDR1 reads DFQATT; CDR2 reads SNEGSKA (reference sequence). The CDR3 loop is CSARGGGAETQYF. CDR3 in DNA: TGCAGTGCTAGAGGAGGGGGCGCGGAGACCCAGTACTTC.

This clonotype was seen repeatedly, ten times or more. The library was prepared for alpha chains; this beta chain is a stray read, so its frequency means little. V usage is TRBV2 and J usage is TRBJ2-3, with 7 bases matching TRBD1. CDR3 length: 14 amino acids. Germline V gene sequence: CDR1 SNHLY, CDR2 FYNNEI. Trimming took 4 bases from V and 7 from J; bases not matched to a gene: 8. The DNA for the CDR3 is TGTGCCAGCAGTGGCACAGGGGAACGAAATACGCAGTATTTT. The encoded protein is CASSGTGERNTQYF.

This clonotype was recorded many times. A library prepared for alpha chains yielded this beta chain as an off-target read; its size is of little meaning. This sequence joins TRBV28 and TRBJ2-7, with TRBD1 identical over 8 bases. The germline V gene encodes CDR1 MDHEN and CDR2 SYDVKM. V shed 1 base, J shed 6 bases, and the junction held 5 bases outside the gene matches. CDR3 size: 14 residues. The CDR3 reads CASSLSFTGGEQYF. Here the CDR3 DNA reads TGTGCCAGCAGTTTATCGTTCACAGGGGGCGAGCAGTACTTC.

Many counts were recorded for this clonotype. This beta chain is a stray sequence in a library constructed for alpha chains; its clone size is not meaningful. The V gene is TRBV3-1, the J gene TRBJ2-4; D remains unclear. CDR1 is LGHDT, CDR2 YNNKEL, per germline (reference sequence). The length of the CDR3 is 16 residues. V lost 0 bases, J lost 0 bases, and 9 bases lay in between. CDR3 protein: CASSQEALQAKNIQYF. The CDR3 region has the DNA TGTGCCAGCAGCCAAGAGGCCCTCCAAGCCAAAAACATTCAGTACTTC.

This clonotype was counted ten times or more. Within a library made for alpha chains, this beta chain is off target, and its count is uninformative. V usage is TRBV19 and J usage is TRBJ2-6; D uncertain. Trimming stripped 3 bases from V and 3 bases from J, with 3 bases between. The CDR3 consists of 13 residues. Germline CDR1 is LNHDA and CDR2 is SQIVND (reference sequence). The CDR3 sequence: CASSMVGANVLTF. CDR3 sequence (DNA): TGTGCCAGTAGTATGGTTGGGGCCAACGTCCTGACTTTC.

The table lists this clonotype with many counts. Little can be read into the size of this beta chain, an off-target read in a library designed for alpha chains. The V call is TRBV12-5, the J call TRBJ2-2, with a tentative D call TRBD1 (5 bases). CDR1 and CDR2 from the germline V gene are LGHNT and FRNRAP. The CDR3 consists of 15 residues. The V and J ends lost 10 bases and 1 base respectively, with 16 bases between them. This CDR3 reads CAIWTKQRNTGELFF. The CDR3 bases are TGTGCTATTTGGACAAAACAACGGAACACCGGGGAGCTGTTTTTT.

This clonotype was observed at least ten times. A library made for alpha chains picked up this beta chain off target, so its size means little. This chain connects TRBV12-3 or TRBV12-4 to TRBJ2-1; the D gene is possibly TRBD2 (5 bases). The CDR3 extends over 12 amino acids. Trimming took 6 bases from V and 10 from J, leaving 13 bases between them. The CDR3 loop is CASSPHRGEQFF. The CDR3 coding sequence is TGTGCCAGCAGCCCTCACCGGGGAGAGCAGTTCTTC.

In its sample, this clonotype was seen many times. For a library built for alpha chains, this beta chain is a stray read; little rests on its size. The CDR3 is CASSFDGQWEQYF. As DNA, the CDR3 is TGCGCCAGCAGCTTCGACGGTCAATGGGAGCAGTACTTC. V is TRBV5-1 and J is TRBJ2-7; D unresolved. Trimming shortened V by 2 bases and J by 7 bases, and 13 bases separated the two germline ends. Germline values: CDR1 SGHRS, CDR2 YFSETQ. The CDR3 is 13 residues long. The full variable domain, rest sourced from reference TRBV5-1 and TRBJ2-7, is KAGVTQTPRYLIKTRGQQVTLSCSPISGHRSVSWYQQTPGQGLQFLFEYFSETQRNKGNFPGRFSGRQFSNSRSEMNVSTLELGDSALYLCASSFDGQWEQYFGPGTRLTVT.

This clonotype was observed many times. A library prepared for alpha chains yielded this beta chain as an off-target read; its size is of little meaning. This chain uses TRBV5-1 with TRBJ1-4; no firm D call. The CDR3 is 14 amino acids. Trimming removed 4 bases at V and 4 bases at J, with 11 bases between. Germline values: CDR1 SGHRS, CDR2 YFSETQ. CDR3 residues: CASSLGNNNEKLFF. The DNA of the CDR3 is TGCGCCAGCAGCCTCGGGAACAATAATGAAAAACTGTTTTTT.